This entry lists 18 T cell receptor beta chains sequenced from one sample in a study of Graves' ophthalmopathy and Graves' hyperthyroidism. The study amplified TCR beta CDR3 regions using RNA transcripts. HTBI-primed RT-PCR formed the first round, and a multiplex PCR formed the second. TCRdb reprocessed the multiplex PCR reads via MiXCR and lists one record per CDR3 protein. The sample yields more than 300,000 distinct CDR3 sequences, approximately 18% seen once. Sequences were obtained from peripheral blood. The receptors originated from an adult woman with stable Graves' hyperthyroidism.

This clonotype was seen once. The V and J genes are TRBV6-2 or TRBV6-3 and TRBJ1-3; D is ambiguous. This CDR3 spans 13 amino acids. Germline lookup yields CDR1 MNHEY and CDR2 SVGEGT. V was shortened by 5 bases and J by 2 bases, with 7 bases between the two germline ends. CDR3 protein: CASSRMTGNTIYF. The CDR3 bases are TGTGCCAGCAGTCGGATGACTGGAAACACCATATATTTT.

V gene TRBV19 combines with J gene TRBJ2-2; TRBD2 is a possible D gene (5 bases). Germline CDR1 reads LNHDA; CDR2 reads SQIVND (reference sequence). V lost 8 bases and J lost 4, with 26 bases in between. The CDR3 extends over 18 amino acids. DNA for the CDR3: TGTGCCAGTCAGAAACCGCTAGCACTCTCGGTTCGCACCGGGGAGCTGTTTTTT. It specifies CASQKPLALSVRTGELFF.

In regard to this clonotype: This may be a read error, as it is one base from a much larger clone. The chain is built from TRBV29-1 and TRBJ2-7, with D unresolved. Germline values: CDR1 SQVTM, CDR2 ANQGSEA. The CDR3 length is 13 residues. This CDR3 reads CSVESGNNYEEYF. The CDR3 nucleotides are TGCAGCGTTGAAAGTGGGAACAACTACGAGGAGTACTTC.

This clonotype was detected many times. This chain joins TRBV11-1 and TRBJ2-2; 14 bases agree with TRBD2. The CDR3 totals 16 residues. J lost 5 bases, V lost 5 bases, and 4 bases had no gene match. Germline CDR1 SGHAT, CDR2 FQDESV (reference sequence). In DNA, the CDR3 is TGTGCCAGCAGCAGGACTAGCGGGAGGATAACCGGGGAGCTGTTTTTT. Its protein is CASSRTSGRITGELFF.

To note about this clonotype: A read error is possible here, since a much larger clone lies one base away. Here the CDR3 omits its conserved ending phenylalanine or tryptophan, so a read error is the likely source. This chain joins TRBV7-9 and TRBJ2-7; D is undetermined. The CDR3 sequence is 12 residues long. V gave up 5 bases and J gave up 1 base, with 6 bases separating them. Per the germline V gene, CDR1 is SEHNR and CDR2 is FQNEAQ (reference sequence). This CDR3 reads CASSPRSYEQYL. The CDR3, as DNA: TGTGCCAGCAGCCCTAGATCCTACGAGCAGTACCTC.

This rearrangement joins TRBV2 to TRBJ2-5; the match to TRBD2 covers 8 bases. With 6 bases clipped from V and 5 bases from J, the junction kept 8 bases outside the gene matches. Germline CDR1 is SNHLY and CDR2 is FYNNEI. This CDR3 is built from 14 residues. CDR3 sequence (DNA): TGTGCCAGCAGCGAAAGCGGGGGTTCGGAGACCCAGTACTTC. Its protein is CASSESGGSETQYF.

This clonotype has a count of ten or more. The rearrangement links TRBV6-5 to TRBJ2-7; either TRBD1 or TRBD2 may fit D (5 bases each). Trimming removed 7 bases from V and 3 bases from J, with 13 bases in between. CDR3 length: 13 amino acids. The germline CDR1 and CDR2 sequences are MNHEY and SVGAGI. The CDR3 nucleotides are TGTGCCAGCACGGCCAGGGACCACTACGAGCAGTACTTC. Protein sequence: CASTARDHYEQYF.

The CDR3 bases are TGCAGTGCTAGAGGGGATTCGAACACCGGGGAGCTGTTTTTT. This codes for CSARGDSNTGELFF. The genes are TRBV20-1 and TRBJ2-2; D unclear. CDR3 length equals 14 residues. CDR1 and CDR2 (germline): DFQATT, SNEGSKA (reference sequence). Deletions cut 1 base from V and 0 bases from J, with 6 bases between.

The sample holds one count of this clonotype. The rearrangement links TRBV4-2 to TRBJ1-2, with 8 bases aligning to TRBD1. Losses at the gene ends were 1 base for V and 5 bases for J; bases not matched to a gene: 6. CDR1 is LGHNA and CDR2 is YNFKEQ in the germline V gene. This CDR3 comprises 15 residues. The CDR3 DNA reads as TGTGCCAGCAGCCAAGGAGGACAGGGATGGTATGGCTACACCTTC. Protein: CASSQGGQGWYGYTF.

In this sample, this clonotype turned up many times. The gene calls are TRBV6-9 and TRBJ2-7, with a possible D match to TRBD1 (6 bases). Trimming shortened V by 2 bases and J by 0 bases, and 17 bases separated the two germline ends. Germline values: CDR1 MNHGY, CDR2 SVAAGI. The CDR3 covers 17 residues. The CDR3 sequence is CASSYGRRTASSYEQYF. The CDR3 DNA sequence: TGTGCCAGCAGTTATGGCCGACGGACAGCGAGCTCCTACGAGCAGTACTTC.

This clonotype has a count of ten or more. This sequence joins TRBV6-5 and TRBJ2-5, with 9 bases fitting TRBD1. This CDR3 has 15 amino acids. CDR1 is MNHEY, CDR2 SVGAGI, per germline. Trimming removed 2 bases from V and 5 bases from J; junction bases left unmatched: 6. CDR3 in amino acids: CASSYGGQGWETQYF. The CDR3 DNA is TGTGCCAGCAGTTACGGAGGACAGGGGTGGGAGACCCAGTACTTC.

This clonotype showed up many times. This chain joins TRBV7-8 and TRBJ2-5; unclear D gene. Germline CDR1 SGHVS, CDR2 FQNEAQ. The CDR3 sequence is 13 residues long. V was cut by 5 bases and J by 2 bases, with 9 bases left in between. CDR3 protein: CASSKTSQETQYF. CDR3 in DNA: TGTGCCAGCAGCAAGACAAGTCAAGAGACCCAGTACTTC.

This rearrangement joins TRBV29-1 to TRBJ2-5, with D possibly being TRBD2 (6 bases). Trimming shortened V by 4 bases and J by 0 bases, and 15 bases separated the two germline ends. The germline V gene encodes CDR1 SQVTM and CDR2 ANQGSEA. This CDR3 is 15 amino acids long. The CDR3 DNA sequence: TGCAGCGTTGCGGCAGGGACTTTCTACCAAGAGACCCAGTACTTC. Translating gives CSVAAGTFYQETQYF.

This chain joins TRBV6-1 and TRBJ2-7, with TRBD2 matching over 8 bases. This CDR3 contains 14 residues. Germline assignment: CDR1 MNHNS and CDR2 SASEGT. Trimming at V came to 3 bases and at J to 5 bases, leaving 6 bases not matched to a gene. The chain's CDR3 is CASSDSGIGHEQYF. CDR3 bases: TGTGCCAGCAGTGATAGCGGGATTGGGCACGAGCAGTACTTC.

The rearrangement links TRBV20-1 to TRBJ1-5; 7 bases map to TRBD1. Germline loops: CDR1 DFQATT, CDR2 SNEGSKA (reference sequence). CDR3 length equals 14 residues. V shed 1 base, J shed 4 bases, and the junction held 4 bases outside the gene matches. The CDR3 DNA follows: TGCAGTGCTAGAGCAGCAGGGGGGAATCAGCCCCAGCATTTT. Translation: CSARAAGGNQPQHF.

This chain links TRBV30 with TRBJ2-7; possibly TRBD2 for D (5 bases). This CDR3 region has 16 residues. The germline V gene has CDR1 GTSNPN and CDR2 SVGIG (reference sequence). Trimming took 0 bases from V and 5 from J, leaving 20 bases between them. CDR3 nucleotides: TGTGCCTGGAGTGTACGACGGGGAGTCTTAGGAAACGAGCAGTACTTC. Translated, it gives CAWSVRRGVLGNEQYF.

This clonotype was seen ten or more times. The V and J genes are TRBV4-1 and TRBJ1-3; TRBD1 might be the D (6 bases). Trimming shortened V by 2 bases and J by 2 bases, and 10 bases separated the two germline ends. CDR1 and CDR2 from the germline V gene are MGHRA and YSYEKL. This CDR3 region has 15 residues. The CDR3 region is CASSQPTGTGNTIYF. The CDR3, as DNA: TGCGCCAGCAGCCAACCTACAGGGACTGGAAACACCATATATTTT.

This clonotype was seen a few times. The rearrangement joins TRBV18 to TRBJ2-2; D might be TRBD1 (5 bases). This CDR3 comprises 15 residues. The germline gives CDR1 KGHSH, CDR2 LQKENI. Trimming took off 5 bases at V and 4 bases at J, with 14 bases between the two ends. CDR3 sequence: CASSSSDSITGELFF. In nucleotides, the CDR3 is TGTGCCAGCTCATCTTCAGACAGTATCACCGGGGAGCTGTTTTTT.